This TCR beta chain was profiled in a study of vaccination effects on CD4 cells after COVID-19. Note on this clone: Its cognate antigen is unknown.

This CDR3 is 13 amino acids long. Trimming stripped 5 bases from V and 2 bases from J, with 9 bases between. TCRdb's table, derived via immunoSEQ multiplex PCR, lists solely in-frame clones and lacks some. Here the sample spans 50,000 to 75,000 clones, about four fifths being singletons. The ViraFEST assay expanded antigen-specific CD4+ T cells with viral peptide pools before sequencing. The authors isolated CD4+ T cells after roughly eleven days of culture. Vaccinated recipients, who were negative for nucleocapsid antibodies, had no history of SARS-CoV-2 infection. The culture medium for a few million PBMC per well included about 9 IU/ml IL-2 and around 9.8 ug/ml peptides. Study observations and caveats: Few convalescent patients were studied, and early post-infection samples were lacking. After vaccination, at late timepoints, clones induced by infection and by vaccine contracted markedly.

This TCR came from a human donor who received a COVID-19 vaccine. Sequenced here: CD4+ T cells from PBMCs cultured with HCoV-229E spike peptides, sampled before COVID-19 vaccination. The genes are TRBV12-3 or TRBV12-4 and TRBJ2-5, with D unresolved. CDR3 nucleotides: TGTGCCAGCAGTCATATAAATCAAGAGACCCAGTACTTC. Its translation: CASSHINQETQYF.